These 23 T cell receptor beta chains were all obtained from the same sample, sequenced in a study of blood T cell repertoires in COVID-19. Produced via immunoSEQ multiplex PCR; TCRdb's table is partial and in-frame only. The table records roughly 140,000 clones, about 80% of them present only once. The material sequenced was PBMCs or T cells enriched from blood (not recorded which). Receptors originate from a middle-aged man in a cohort exposed to, infected with or recovered from COVID-19 (not recorded which).

As for this clone: The same CDR3 is also encoded by other DNA sequences in this sample. The V call is TRBV10-2, the J call TRBJ2-1, with TRBD2 identical over 8 bases. The CDR3 consists of 15 residues. V dropped 3 bases and J dropped 1; count of bases not matched to a gene: 2. CDR1 is WSHSY and CDR2 is SAAADI in the germline V gene. The CDR3 here is CASSESGSSYNEQFF. CDR3 DNA: TGCGCCAGCAGTGAAAGCGGGAGTTCCTACAATGAGCAGTTCTTC.

The V call is TRBV7-8, the J call TRBJ2-7; D perhaps matches TRBD2 (6 bases). V lost 0 bases and J lost 4, with 10 bases in between. CDR3 length: 14 amino acids. In germline, CDR1 is SGHVS, CDR2 FQNEAQ. The CDR3 DNA reads TGTGCCAGCAGCTTAGCAGCGGGCACTTACGAGCAGTACTTC. It specifies CASSLAAGTYEQYF.

This chain connects TRBV6-1 to TRBJ1-5, with D possibly matching TRBD1 (5 bases). The ends were cut back, 3 bases at V and 2 bases at J, with 14 bases in the middle. The CDR3 consists of 16 residues. Per the germline V gene, CDR1 is MNHNS and CDR2 is SASEGT. The CDR3 sequence is CASSEFTGQGNQPQHF. CDR3 DNA: TGTGCCAGCAGTGAGTTTACAGGCCAGGGCAATCAGCCCCAGCATTTT.

The chain couples TRBV27 to TRBJ2-6; tentative D call: TRBD1 (6 bases). CDR1 and CDR2 (germline): MNHEY, SMNVEV (reference sequence). Trimming left V 4 bases short and J 0 bases short, with 13 bases between. The CDR3 length is 17 residues. CDR3: CASSWGRGSSGANVLTF. CDR3 coding DNA: TGTGCCAGCAGTTGGGGCAGGGGTTCCTCTGGGGCCAACGTCCTGACTTTC.

CDR3 DNA sequence: TGTGCCAGCAGCTTGGACAGGATGCAGCCCCAGCATTTT. Amino acid sequence: CASSLDRMQPQHF. The chain is built from TRBV7-9 and TRBJ1-5; 7 nucleotides line up with TRBD1. Germline V gene lookup returns CDR1 SEHNR and CDR2 FQNEAQ (reference sequence). CDR3 length: 13 residues. The V segment lost 3 bases and the J segment 7 bases; nucleotides outside the gene matches: 3.

The gene calls are TRBV19 and TRBJ2-7; 9 bases are shared with TRBD2. The V gene's germline CDR1 is LNHDA and CDR2 SQIVND (reference sequence). The CDR3 contains 18 residues. Trimming cost V 1 base and J 1 base; bases outside gene matches: 11. The CDR3 coding sequence is TGTGCCAGTAGTATAGCAACTTCACAGACTAGCGGTTCCTACGAGCAGTACTTC. This gives the protein CASSIATSQTSGSYEQYF.

The chain has TRBV7-3 and TRBJ2-3; 15 positions match TRBD2. Trimming at V came to 2 bases and at J to 7 bases, leaving 1 base not matched to a gene. CDR3 size: 15 residues. The germline V gene has CDR1 SGHTA and CDR2 FQGTGA. The CDR3: CASSLGTSGRNTQYF. The CDR3 region has the DNA TGTGCCAGCAGCTTAGGGACTAGCGGGAGGAATACGCAGTATTTT.

This clone was observed a few times. The rearrangement links TRBV12-3 or TRBV12-4 to TRBJ1-1; D unclear. The CDR3 is made up of 12 amino acids. Between the trimmed V and J ends, which lost 6 bases and 10 bases, there was a span of 15 bases. CDR3 residues: CASSLPGVRAFF. In nucleotides, the CDR3 is TGTGCCAGCAGCCTACCCGGGGTGCGAGCTTTCTTT.

The chain couples TRBV29-1 to TRBJ1-1; a possible D gene is TRBD1 (6 bases). This CDR3 region has 13 residues. Per the germline V gene, CDR1 is SQVTM and CDR2 is ANQGSEA. V was clipped by 0 bases and J by 4 bases, with 9 bases between them. CDR3 sequence: CSVEESGATEAFF. The CDR3, as DNA: TGCAGCGTTGAAGAATCAGGGGCCACTGAAGCTTTCTTT.

The genes are TRBV15 and TRBJ2-1; 7 nucleotides agree with TRBD2. From germline, CDR1 is LNHNV and CDR2 YYDKDF (reference sequence). The CDR3 has 15 amino acids. V lost 0 bases and J lost 4; bases outside the gene matches: 3. The CDR3 coding sequence is TGTGCCACCAGCAGAGATGATAGCGGGTACAATGAGCAGTTCTTC. This translates into CATSRDDSGYNEQFF.

J is TRBJ2-1 and V is TRBV19; 8 bases fit TRBD1. The CDR3 runs 16 residues. Germline-derived CDR1 and CDR2 are LNHDA and SQIVND (reference sequence). V lost 4 bases to trimming and J lost 2 bases; unmatched junction nucleotides: 7. CDR3 region: CASSTGDRGPYNEQFF. Here the CDR3 DNA reads TGTGCCAGTAGTACAGGCGACAGGGGCCCCTACAATGAGCAGTTCTTC.

This clone was observed a few times. The rearrangement uses TRBV10-3 and TRBJ2-3; D gene ambiguous. With 1 base removed from V and 2 bases from J, the gap between germline ends came to 4 bases. CDR3 length equals 13 residues. In germline, CDR1 is ENHRY, CDR2 SYGVKD. The CDR3 coding sequence is TGTGCCATCAGTGAGTTTATCACAGATACGCAGTATTTT. Amino acid sequence: CAISEFITDTQYF.

The table lists this clone with a count of one. The J gene is TRBJ1-2, the V gene TRBV7-2; D possibly corresponds to TRBD1 (6 bases). The CDR3 extends over 13 amino acids. Germline V gene data show CDR1 as SGHTA and CDR2 as FQGNSA. V was pared by 5 bases and J by 4 bases, with 11 bases between. The CDR3 sequence: CASSIQGLYGYTF. For the CDR3, the DNA is TGTGCCAGCAGCATACAGGGCCTCTATGGCTACACCTTC.

CDR3 bases: TGTGCCAGCAGCCTCGGGGCCGGGGGTGAAGCTTTCTTT. Its protein is CASSLGAGGEAFF. The chain recombines TRBV7-9 with TRBJ1-1; a possible D gene is TRBD1 (5 bases). In germline, CDR1 is SEHNR, CDR2 FQNEAQ (reference sequence). V was pared by 5 bases and J by 7 bases, with 14 bases between. This CDR3 contains 13 residues.

This clone was observed a handful of times. The V and J genes are TRBV30 and TRBJ1-1; 7 bases are shared with TRBD1. CDR3 length: 14 amino acids. In germline, CDR1 is GTSNPN, CDR2 SVGIG (reference sequence). Unmatched junction bases numbered 2, after V lost 0 bases and J lost 1 base. CDR3 DNA sequence: TGTGCCTGGAGTGTCGGACAGGCGAACACTGAAGCTTTCTTT. Translated, it gives CAWSVGQANTEAFF.

The count of this clone is one. V and J are TRBV27 and TRBJ2-7; D gene uncertain. Trimming left V 6 bases short and J 1 base short, with 10 bases between. The germline gives CDR1 MNHEY, CDR2 SMNVEV (reference sequence). This CDR3 has 13 residues. Written as DNA, the CDR3 is TGTGCCAGCAGCGACGACAATTCCTACGAGCAGTACTTC. This gives the protein CASSDDNSYEQYF.

The V call is TRBV11-3, the J call TRBJ2-1; 9 nucleotides agree with TRBD1. The CDR3 runs 14 residues. Per germline, CDR1 SGHNT and CDR2 YENEEA. V was pared by 1 base and J by 6 bases, with 1 base of the junction left unmatched. The CDR3 here is CASSLVQGANEQFF. CDR3 DNA: TGTGCCAGCAGCTTAGTACAGGGGGCCAATGAGCAGTTCTTC.

CDR3 nucleotide sequence: TGTGCCAGCAGTCGCGGGGGGGCCTTGGAGACCCAGTACTTC. Amino acids: CASSRGGALETQYF. The chain couples TRBV6-5 to TRBJ2-5; TRBD2 agrees at 9 bases. The CDR3 contains 14 residues. V was clipped by 5 bases and J by 5 bases; unmatched bases: 6. The V gene's germline CDR1 is MNHEY and CDR2 SVGAGI.

V is TRBV18 and J is TRBJ2-7; unclear D gene. There are 12 residues in the CDR3. CDR1 is KGHSH and CDR2 is LQKENI in the germline V gene. V was cut by 3 bases and J by 5 bases, with 8 bases left in between. CDR3 coding DNA: TGTGCCAGCTCACCGTCGCGGCACGAGCAGTACTTC. It specifies CASSPSRHEQYF.

V usage is TRBV30 and J usage is TRBJ1-3; the D is unclear. Germline assignment: CDR1 GTSNPN and CDR2 SVGIG (reference sequence). The CDR3 sequence is 14 residues long. V shed 0 bases and J shed 1 base, with 7 bases lying between them. The DNA of the CDR3 is TGTGCCTGGAGTGTTAGTCGTTCTGGAAACACCATATATTTT. As protein: CAWSVSRSGNTIYF.

The rearrangement links TRBV6-2 or TRBV6-3 to TRBJ2-7, with a tentative D call TRBD1 (5 bases). Deletions cut 2 bases from V and 2 bases from J, with 10 bases between. CDR1 is MNHEY and CDR2 is SVGEGT in the germline V gene. CDR3 length equals 14 residues. CDR3 protein: CASSYRTLTYEQYF. In DNA form, the CDR3 reads TGTGCCAGCAGTTACAGGACATTAACCTACGAGCAGTACTTC.

The chain has TRBV9 and TRBJ2-5; D may be TRBD1 (6 bases). The V end lost 2 bases, the J end lost 5 bases, and 10 bases lay between the germline ends. This CDR3 comprises 13 residues. The germline V gene has CDR1 SGDLS and CDR2 YYNGEE. The CDR3 DNA follows: TGTGCCAGCAGCGTTACAGGGACCGAGACCCAGTACTTC. Translated, it gives CASSVTGTETQYF.

The chain uses TRBV3-1 (or the pseudogene TRBV3-2) and TRBJ2-3; TRBD2 matches at 8 bases. Germline lookup yields CDR1 LGHDT and CDR2 YNNKEL (reference sequence). The trim removed 7 bases at V and 4 bases at J, leaving 4 bases unmatched. The CDR3 extends over 13 amino acids. The CDR3 sequence: CASNGLASDTQYF. The DNA of the CDR3 is TGTGCCAGCAACGGACTAGCCTCAGATACGCAGTATTTT.